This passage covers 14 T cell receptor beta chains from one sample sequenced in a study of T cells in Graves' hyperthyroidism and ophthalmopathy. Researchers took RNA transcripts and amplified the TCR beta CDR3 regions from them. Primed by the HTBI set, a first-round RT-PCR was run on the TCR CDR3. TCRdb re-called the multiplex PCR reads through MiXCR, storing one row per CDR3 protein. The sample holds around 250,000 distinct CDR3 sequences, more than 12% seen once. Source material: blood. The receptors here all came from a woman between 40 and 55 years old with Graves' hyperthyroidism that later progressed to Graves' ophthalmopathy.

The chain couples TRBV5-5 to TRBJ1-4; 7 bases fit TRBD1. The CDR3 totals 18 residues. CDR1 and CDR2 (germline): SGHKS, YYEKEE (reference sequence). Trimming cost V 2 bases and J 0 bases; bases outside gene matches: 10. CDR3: CASSFTGAVAATNEKLFF. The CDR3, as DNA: TGTGCCAGCAGCTTTACAGGGGCCGTTGCAGCAACTAATGAAAAACTGTTTTTT.

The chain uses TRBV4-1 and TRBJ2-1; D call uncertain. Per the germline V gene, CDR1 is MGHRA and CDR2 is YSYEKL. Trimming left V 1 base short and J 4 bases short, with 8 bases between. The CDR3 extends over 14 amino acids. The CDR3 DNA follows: TGCGCCAGCAGCCAAGTAGTAACATACAATGAGCAGTTCTTC. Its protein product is CASSQVVTYNEQFF.

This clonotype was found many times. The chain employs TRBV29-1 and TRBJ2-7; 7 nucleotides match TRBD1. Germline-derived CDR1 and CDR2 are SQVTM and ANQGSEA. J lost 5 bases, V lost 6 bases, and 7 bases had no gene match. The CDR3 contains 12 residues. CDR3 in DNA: TGCAGCGTCCCCACAGGGGTCAACGAGCAGTACTTC. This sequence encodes CSVPTGVNEQYF.

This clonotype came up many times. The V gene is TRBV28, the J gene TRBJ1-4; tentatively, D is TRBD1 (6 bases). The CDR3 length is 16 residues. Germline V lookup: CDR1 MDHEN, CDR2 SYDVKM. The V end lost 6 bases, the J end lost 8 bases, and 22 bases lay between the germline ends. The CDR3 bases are TGTGCCAGCAGCATACGTCGGGGGGGGCTGGGGGAAAAACTGTTTTTT. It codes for CASSIRRGGLGEKLFF. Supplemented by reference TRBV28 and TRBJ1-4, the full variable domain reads DVKVTQSSRYLVKRTGEKVFLECVQDMDHENMFWYRQDPGLGLRLIYFSYDVKMKEKGDIPEGYSVSREKKERFSLILESASTNQTSMYLCASSIRRGGLGEKLFFGSGTQLSVL.

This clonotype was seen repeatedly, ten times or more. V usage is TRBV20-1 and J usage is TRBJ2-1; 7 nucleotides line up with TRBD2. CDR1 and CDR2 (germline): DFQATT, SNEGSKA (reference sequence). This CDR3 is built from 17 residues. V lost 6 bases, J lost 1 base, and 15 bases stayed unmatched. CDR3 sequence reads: CSAPTRRAGVSYNEQFF. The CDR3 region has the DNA TGCAGTGCGCCAACTAGGAGGGCGGGAGTTTCCTACAATGAGCAGTTCTTC.

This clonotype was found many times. As DNA, the CDR3 is TGTGCCAGCAGTTTACTCTTTGAGACAGGGGGCATACGGCCCCAGCATTTT. Its protein is CASSLLFETGGIRPQHF. The gene calls are TRBV12-3 or TRBV12-4 and TRBJ1-5, with TRBD1 identical over 10 bases. The J segment lost 9 bases and the V segment lost 2 bases, leaving 13 bases of the junction unmatched. The CDR3 extends over 17 amino acids.

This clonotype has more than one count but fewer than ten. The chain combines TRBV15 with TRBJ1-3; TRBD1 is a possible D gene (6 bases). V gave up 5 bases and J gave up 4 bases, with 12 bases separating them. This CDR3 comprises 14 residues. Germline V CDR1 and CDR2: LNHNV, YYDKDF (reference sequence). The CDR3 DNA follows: TGTGCCACCAGCCTTAACAGGGAGGGAAACACCATATATTTT. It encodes CATSLNREGNTIYF.

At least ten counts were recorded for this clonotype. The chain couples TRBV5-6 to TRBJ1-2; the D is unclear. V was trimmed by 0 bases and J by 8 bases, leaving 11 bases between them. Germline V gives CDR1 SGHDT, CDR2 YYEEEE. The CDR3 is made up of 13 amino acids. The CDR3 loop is CASSLAHSDGYTF. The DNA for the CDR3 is TGTGCCAGCAGCTTGGCCCACTCCGACGGCTACACCTTC.

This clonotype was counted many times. The CDR3 reads CASRPGGTEGTEAFF. CDR3 nucleotide sequence: TGTGCCAGCAGGCCGGGAGGGACGGAAGGCACTGAAGCTTTCTTT. This sequence joins TRBV7-3 and TRBJ1-1, with D tentatively TRBD1 (5 bases). V was clipped by 6 bases and J by 4 bases, with 18 bases between them. Germline V gene sequence: CDR1 SGHTA, CDR2 FQGTGA. This CDR3 is built from 15 residues.

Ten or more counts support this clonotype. Here the CDR3 DNA reads TGTGCTAGTGGCCCACGGACAGGGACCGAAAAACTGTTTTTT. Translated, it gives CASGPRTGTEKLFF. The chain links TRBV12-5 to TRBJ1-4; TRBD1 matches 8 bases. This CDR3 region has 14 residues. J lost 8 bases, V lost 6 bases, and 8 bases had no gene match. Germline V CDR1 and CDR2: LGHNT, FRNRAP.

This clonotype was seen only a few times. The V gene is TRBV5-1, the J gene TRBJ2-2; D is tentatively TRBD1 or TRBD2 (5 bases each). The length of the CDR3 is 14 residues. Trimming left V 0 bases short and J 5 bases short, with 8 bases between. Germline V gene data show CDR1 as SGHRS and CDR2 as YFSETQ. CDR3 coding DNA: TGCGCCAGCAGCTTGGGAGGGGTGACCGGGGAGCTGTTTTTT. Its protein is CASSLGGVTGELFF. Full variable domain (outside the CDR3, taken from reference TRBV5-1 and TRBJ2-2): KAGVTQTPRYLIKTRGQQVTLSCSPISGHRSVSWYQQTPGQGLQFLFEYFSETQRNKGNFPGRFSGRQFSNSRSEMNVSTLELGDSALYLCASSLGGVTGELFFGEGSRLTVL.

CDR3 loop: CASSPGTGRGNIQYF. Here the CDR3 DNA reads TGTGCCAGCAGCCCGGGGACCGGGAGGGGGAACATTCAGTACTTC. The chain couples TRBV5-6 to TRBJ2-4, with 8 bases fitting TRBD2. Germline assignment: CDR1 SGHDT and CDR2 YYEEEE. The V gene end was trimmed by 4 bases and the J gene end by 7 bases; junction bases not matched to a gene: 10. The CDR3 is 15 amino acids.

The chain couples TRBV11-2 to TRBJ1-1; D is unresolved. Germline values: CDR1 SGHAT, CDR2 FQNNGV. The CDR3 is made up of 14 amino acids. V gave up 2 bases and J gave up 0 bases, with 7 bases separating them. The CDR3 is CASSLSGMNTEAFF. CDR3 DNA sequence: TGTGCCAGCAGCTTATCGGGCATGAACACTGAAGCTTTCTTT.

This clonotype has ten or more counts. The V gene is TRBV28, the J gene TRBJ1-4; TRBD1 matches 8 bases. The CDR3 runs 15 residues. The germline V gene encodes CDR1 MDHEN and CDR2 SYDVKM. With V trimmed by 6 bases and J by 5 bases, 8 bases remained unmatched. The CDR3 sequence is CASRNRDRPNEKLFF. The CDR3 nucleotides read TGTGCCAGCAGGAACCGGGACAGGCCAAATGAAAAACTGTTTTTT.